The T cell receptor (beta chain) described here comes from a study of control samples from healthy donors and cancer patients. Looked up from germline, CDR1 is KGHSH and CDR2 is LQKENI. The CDR3 extends over 13 amino acids. Trimming shortened V by 2 bases and J by 5 bases, and 6 bases separated the two germline ends. Only in-frame clones appear in the TCRdb table, and some are missing; sequencing was by immunoSEQ multiplex PCR. Among 350,000 to 450,000 clones listed, 90% were seen once. Sequencing was performed on PBMCs. This clonotype was obtained from a man aged 35-49 years with head and neck cancer. The genes are TRBV18 and TRBJ1-4; D not certain. CDR3 in amino acids: CASSPVRNEKLFF. The DNA for the CDR3 is TGTGCCAGCTCACCAGTAAGAAATGAAAAACTGTTTTTT. Using reference TRBV18 and TRBJ1-4 for the parts outside the CDR3, the full variable domain is NAGVMQNPRHLVRRRGQEARLRCSPMKGHSHVYWYRQLPEEGLKFMVYLQKENIIDESGMPKERFSAEFPKEGPSILRIQQVVRGDSAAYFCASSPVRNEKLFFGSGTQLSVL.